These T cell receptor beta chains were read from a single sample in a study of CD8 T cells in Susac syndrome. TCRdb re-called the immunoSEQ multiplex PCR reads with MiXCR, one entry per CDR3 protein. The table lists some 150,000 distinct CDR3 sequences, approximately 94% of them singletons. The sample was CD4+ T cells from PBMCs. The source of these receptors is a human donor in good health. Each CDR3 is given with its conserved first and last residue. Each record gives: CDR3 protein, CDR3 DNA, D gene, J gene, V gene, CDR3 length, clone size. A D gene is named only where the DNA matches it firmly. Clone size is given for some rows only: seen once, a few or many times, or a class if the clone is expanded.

CATSRRGRDYGYTF TGTGCCACCAGCAGAAGGGGCAGGGACTATGGCTACACCTTC - TRBJ1-2 TRBV15 14 -
CATSRQTGANVLTF TGTGCCACCAGCCGACAGACTGGGGCCAACGTCCTGACTTTC - TRBJ2-6 TRBV15 14 -
CASSLGGSHLYEQYF TGCGCCAGCAGCTTGGGCGGGAGTCATCTCTACGAGCAGTACTTC TRBD2 TRBJ2-7 TRBV5-1 15 -
CASSQDWGGDTQYF TGTGCCAGCAGCCAAGATTGGGGAGGAGATACGCAGTATTTT - TRBJ2-3 TRBV3-1 14 -
CSAGTGRGYTF TGCAGTGCTGGGACGGGGAGGGGCTACACCTTC - TRBJ1-2 TRBV20-1 11 few
CASRRQGMTDTQYF TGTGCCAGCAGAAGACAGGGTATGACAGATACGCAGTATTTT TRBD1 TRBJ2-3 TRBV27 14 once
CASTSPTKTQYF TGTGCCAGTACGAGCCCTACGAAGACCCAGTACTTC - TRBJ2-5 TRBV19 12 -
CASSQAAGGPQFF TGTGCCAGCAGCCAAGCAGCGGGGGGCCCACAGTTCTTC TRBD2 TRBJ2-1 TRBV14 13 -
CASSELGRGSGETQYF TGTGCCAGCAGTGAACTTGGACGGGGGTCGGGTGAGACCCAGTACTTC - TRBJ2-5 TRBV2 16 -
CASSDFDQWGTLLAKNIQYF TGTGCCAGCAGTGATTTTGACCAGTGGGGGACTTTGCTAGCCAAAAACATTCAGTACTTC - TRBJ2-4 TRBV28 20 -
CASSRTGLYTEAFF TGCGCCAGCAGCCGGACAGGGCTATACACTGAAGCTTTCTTT TRBD1 TRBJ1-1 TRBV5-1 14 -
CASSLRAGIEVPEAFF TGTGCCAGCAGCTTAAGGGCAGGGATTGAAGTCCCTGAAGCTTTCTTT - TRBJ1-1 TRBV7-9 16 once
CASSPDAADTQYF TGTGCCAGCTCACCAGATGCTGCAGATACGCAGTATTTT - TRBJ2-3 TRBV18 13 -
CASSRGLQPQHF TGTGCCAGCAGCCGGGGACTTCAGCCCCAGCATTTT - TRBJ1-5 TRBV3-1 12 once
CASSLAGGKGQPQHF TGTGCCAGCAGCTTAGCAGGGGGCAAAGGGCAGCCCCAGCATTTT TRBD1 TRBJ1-5 TRBV7-9 15 -
CASSLARIGSGRAFVSYEQYF TGTGCCAGCAGTTTAGCGCGGATCGGTAGCGGGAGGGCCTTTGTTTCCTACGAGCAGTACTTC TRBD2 TRBJ2-7 TRBV12-3/TRBV12-4 21 -
CASSYRGDWEQFF TGCGCCAGCAGTTACAGGGGGGACTGGGAGCAGTTCTTC TRBD1 TRBJ2-1 TRBV10-1 13 once
CASSPLGNNRVDNQPQHF TGTGCCAGCTCACCGTTGGGGAACAACAGGGTTGACAATCAGCCCCAGCATTTT - TRBJ1-5 TRBV18 18 -
CSASPGLLHNEQFF TGCAGTGCTAGCCCGGGACTACTGCACAATGAGCAGTTCTTC TRBD2 TRBJ2-1 TRBV20-1 14 -
CASRGLGRTDTQYF TGTGCCAGCAGAGGACTGGGAAGGACAGATACGCAGTATTTT - TRBJ2-3 TRBV6-1 14 -
CASSEQGAFRDTQYF TGTGCCAGCAGTGAACAGGGGGCGTTTCGAGATACGCAGTATTTT TRBD1 TRBJ2-3 TRBV6-4 15 once
CASSSAGWEETQYF TGTGCCAGCTCATCCGCGGGGTGGGAGGAGACCCAGTACTTC - TRBJ2-5 TRBV18 14 once
CASSFGSGSHETQYF TGTGCCAGCAGCTTCGGCAGCGGGAGCCATGAGACCCAGTACTTC TRBD2 TRBJ2-5 TRBV7-9 15 -
CASSHGQENYEQYF TGTGCCAGCAGCCACGGACAGGAGAATTACGAGCAGTACTTC TRBD1 TRBJ2-7 TRBV7-6 14 -
CASSDPGRETQYF TGTGCCAGCAGTGACCCAGGGCGTGAGACCCAGTACTTC - TRBJ2-5 TRBV25-1 13 -
CASSHGLDTQYF TGTGCCAGCAGCCACGGTTTAGATACGCAGTATTTT - TRBJ2-3 TRBV3-1 12 -
CAISVQGGNYGYTF TGTGCCATCAGTGTGCAGGGAGGGAACTATGGCTACACCTTC - TRBJ1-2 TRBV10-3 14 -
CASRDTSASYEQYF TGTGCCAGCAGGGACACTAGCGCATCCTACGAGCAGTACTTC TRBD2 TRBJ2-7 TRBV2 14 -
CASSPGLAGVIGTDTQYF TGCGCCAGCAGCCCGGGACTAGCGGGAGTAATCGGCACAGATACGCAGTATTTT TRBD2 TRBJ2-3 TRBV5-1 18 -
CASRPGWPNTGELFF TGTGCCAGCAGGCCTGGGTGGCCCAACACCGGGGAGCTGTTTTTT - TRBJ2-2 TRBV12-3/TRBV12-4 15 -
CASSPRGAAGLRANTGELFF TGCGCCAGCAGCCCACGTGGGGCAGCGGGACTCAGAGCGAACACCGGGGAGCTGTTTTTT TRBD2 TRBJ2-2 TRBV5-1 20 few
CAWSVQLYEQYF TGTGCCTGGAGTGTGCAGCTTTACGAGCAGTACTTC - TRBJ2-7 TRBV30 12 -
CASGDRAADTQYF TGTGCCAGCGGCGACAGGGCGGCAGATACGCAGTATTTT TRBD1 TRBJ2-3 TRBV12-3/TRBV12-4 13 -